The entry that follows covers one T cell receptor beta chain sequence. The antigen it recognizes is unknown. The input lacks base qualities; no much larger clone sits a single base away. The data originate from a study of identical twins (dated by TCRdb to between 2015 and 2016). Broadly, across the study: TCR alpha and beta repertoires from monozygotic twins, unrelated adults of various ages and cord blood were deep-sequenced to test whether fetal clonotypes persist. To rule out contamination, the twin experiments were replicated at different times with different library preparation protocols.

Paper-wide results and their limitations: In monozygotic twins, recombination models systematically underestimated out-of-frame TCR alpha sharing, but the models matched the sharing seen between unrelated individuals. Invariant T cells such as MAIT and iNKT could partly confound zero-insertion analyses, although diverse VJ usage argued against such confounding for most clonotypes. Fewer insertions were carried by abundant cord blood beta clonotypes, a similar but weaker trend appeared in young adult naive repertoires, and no such trend appeared in memory repertoires. Out-of-frame TCR alpha sequences shared between twins showed an excess of low generation-probability sequences compared with coincidental sharing between unrelated individuals. Because the same donors could not be followed over many years, conclusions were based on cross-sectional statistical analysis. The excess sharing between twins in beta out-of-frame sequences was weaker because fewer shared sequences reduced the signal-to-noise ratio.

Inclusive of the bounding cysteine and phenylalanine, the CDR3 is 15 residues long. Just the 45-base CDR3 DNA is kept, in frame starting at base 1. Trimming removed 5 bases from V and 6 bases from J; the gene matches leave 7 bases unexplained. Every donor in the study was a healthy Caucasian. Three pairs of female monozygotic twins, all aged about 18 to 29 years, made up the twin cohort. CD4+ and CD8+ T cell populations were isolated with positive isolation kits from Invitrogen. Library construction relied on 5' RACE. This sample was sequenced with an Illumina HiSeq 2000. A universal primer binding site was introduced by template switching, and a unique molecular identifier was present in the final cDNA, enabling accurate counting of TCR cDNA molecules. Specific primers in the conserved constant-segment region were used to synthesize first-strand cDNA for TCR alpha and beta chains. To control for contamination, every cDNA library carried two barcodes: a SMART-Mk sample barcode plus Illumina barcodes. TruSeq adapter sequences along with Illumina sample barcodes were introduced in two successive PCR steps. Sequencing of the TCR alpha and beta cDNA libraries was done on the Illumina HiSeq platform using custom primers. Turning to the authors' computational methods: Raw reads were processed with MiGEC to extract unique molecular identifiers, and MiXCR was used to determine CDR3 positions. For each individual, recombination models were inferred using an EM algorithm with the repgenHMM and IGoR tools. The analysis of shared clonotypes was done with the tcR package in R, with sharing normalized by the product of cloneset sizes. Out-of-frame nonproductive sequences were analyzed to study raw recombination free of thymic and clonal selection effects. The public reads were reprocessed in TCRdb via fastp at Q25 and MiXCR, keeping in-frame beta chains. CDR3 protein sequences are deduplicated, and each keeps its most common genes and DNA. TCRdb's processing, not the study's, gives the V and J calls here. This sample holds about 470,000 distinct CDR3 sequences; approximately 24% were observed only once. About 2.7% of the sample is in the top ten clones.

The same sample was also used in a study of T cells expressing NK-cell markers. In that second paper, the authors write: Several donors provided sorted CD3+CD56+NKG2C+, CD3+CD56+NKG2C- and CD3+CD56-NKG2C+ T-cell subsets, whose TCR beta-chain repertoires were profiled. Of the eight sequenced donors, seven were found to be HCMV-seropositive and one was found to be HCMV-seronegative. In several experiments an anti-gammadeltaTCR antibody was added to restrict sorting to alphabetaTCR-expressing T cells. In over 5 donors, the dominant CD3+CD56+NKG2C+ clonotypes were among the top 10 CD8+ clonotypes and accounted for about 1.0-8% of CD8+ T cells. Those dominant clonotypes were again the most abundant among CD3+CD56-NKG2C+ cells in several donors, at about 28.3-60.1%. It remained unclear whether the expanded NKG2C-expressing T cell clones were specific for HCMV antigens. The eight sequenced donors were randomly selected healthy volunteers, three men and five women. HCMV-specific IgG was detected in serum with a commercial ELISA kit to determine HCMV serostatus. MIGEC was used to demultiplex reads and group the reads by UMI, and MiTCR was used to assemble and quantify clonotypes. To exclude erroneous sequences, any TCR cDNA sequence not supported by at least two reads was discarded. The tcR package was used for downstream repertoire analysis, and clonotypes were matched across fractions by CDR3 nucleotide sequence plus V segment. VDJmatch was used to annotate antigen specificity against VDJdb, with one amino acid substitution in CDR3 permitted.

The clonotype originates from a woman between 18 and 30 years old in good health. Sequenced material: CD4+ T cells sorted from blood. In this chain, TRBV12-3 or TRBV12-4 is recombined with TRBJ1-6; 7 bases in between match TRBD1. This receptor has the CDR3 CASSDTGVGNSPLHF. The sequence in DNA is TGTGCCAGCAGTGATACAGGGGTAGGTAATTCACCCCTCCACTTT.